Given below is one TCR beta chain in context. In its sample, this clone was seen many times. Its antigen remains unidentified. Per-nucleotide qualities are absent, and no much larger clonotype sits a single base away. V lost 3 bases and J lost 4 bases; the stretch between them is 7 bases long. The CDR3 runs 14 amino acids, cysteine and phenylalanine included. The CDR3 DNA has 42 bases and is translated from base 1. The germline V gene (reference sequence) yields LNHDA for CDR1 and SQIVND for CDR2. The entry originates in a study of OX40 agonist ivuxolimab in advanced cancers. Looking at the study overall: Ivuxolimab, which targeted the costimulatory receptor OX40 (CD134), was an agonistic, fully human IgG2 monoclonal antibody. Intravenous ivuxolimab was administered to patients every 2 weeks at six dose levels: 0.01, 0.1, 0.3, 1.5, 3 and 10 mg/kg. Of the approximately 53 patients in dose escalation, 19 had hepatocellular carcinoma, about 15 had melanoma, 9 had renal cell carcinoma and 9 had head and neck cancer. In the dose-escalation cohort, 82.7% of patients were male, and the mean age was approximately 60 years with a range of roughly 23 to 79. Prior anti-PD-1, anti-PD-L1 or anti-CTLA-4 therapy was permitted, and checkpoint inhibitors had been received by about 37% of dose-escalation patients. Three dose-escalation patients achieved partial responses, one with hepatocellular carcinoma and two with cutaneous melanoma. The purpose of peripheral TCRbeta sequencing was to test whether ivuxolimab changed TCR sequence diversity and led to clonal T-cell expansion. The paper describes the monotherapy dose-escalation part (N = 52 patients) of the phase I trial of ivuxolimab. The paper's findings and limits, for the study overall: The antigen specificity of the clonally expanded peripheral T cells was not determined. Low levels of normalized T-cell clonal expansion were also shown by some nonresponding patients. After ivuxolimab, CD8+ T cells had more expanded clones than CD4+ T cells on average. In the 0.1-3.0 mg/kg groups, partial responders had among the lowest normalized peripheral clonal expansion, particularly in CD8+ T cells. At doses of 0.1 to 3.0 mg/kg, clonal expansion of both CD4+ and CD8+ blood T cells was observed from baseline to week 6.

To sequence the TCRbeta CDR3 region, genomic DNA was isolated from the sorted cells. The immunoSEQ Assay was used to sequence the TCRbeta CDR3 regions. Not all clones reach the TCRdb copy of this immuneACCESS table, which keeps in-frame sequences only. Checked studies attribute under half of the gap to unresolved V genes and leave the rest unexplained. Within this sample are roughly 96,000 clones, with under 90% of them counted one time only. The ten most abundant clones make up approximately 5.5% of the sample. The trial excluded patients who had a history of autoimmune disease or were on systemic immunosuppression. Peripheral blood for TCR sequencing was collected from all dose cohorts at baseline, on cycle 4 day 1, and on cycle 7 day 1. The samples were drawn from a first-in-human, open-label, multicenter phase I dose-escalation trial of ivuxolimab. Adults with locally advanced or metastatic head and neck squamous cell, hepatocellular, melanoma or renal cell carcinoma were enrolled in the trial. Before TCR sequencing, CD4+ T cells and CD8+ T cells from peripheral blood were sorted into separate populations.

The specimen was CD4+ or CD8+ T cells sorted from blood, collected in a trial of the OX40 agonist ivuxolimab. This TCR came from an adult with an advanced solid tumor such as melanoma, head and neck, liver or kidney cancer. The V and J segments used are TRBV19 and TRBJ2-6; the D gene cannot be named for sure. The CDR3 has the sequence CASSIGPGANVLTF. The DNA reads TGTGCCAGTAGTATTGGTCCCGGGGCCAACGTCCTGACTTTC. With the portions outside the CDR3 filled from the reference TRBV19 and TRBJ2-6 genes, the complete variable region becomes DGGITQSPKYLFRKEGQNVTLSCEQNLNHDAMYWYRQDPGQGLRLIYYSQIVNDFQKGDIAEGYSVSREKKESFPLTVTSAQKNPTAFYLCASSIGPGANVLTFGAGSRLTVL.